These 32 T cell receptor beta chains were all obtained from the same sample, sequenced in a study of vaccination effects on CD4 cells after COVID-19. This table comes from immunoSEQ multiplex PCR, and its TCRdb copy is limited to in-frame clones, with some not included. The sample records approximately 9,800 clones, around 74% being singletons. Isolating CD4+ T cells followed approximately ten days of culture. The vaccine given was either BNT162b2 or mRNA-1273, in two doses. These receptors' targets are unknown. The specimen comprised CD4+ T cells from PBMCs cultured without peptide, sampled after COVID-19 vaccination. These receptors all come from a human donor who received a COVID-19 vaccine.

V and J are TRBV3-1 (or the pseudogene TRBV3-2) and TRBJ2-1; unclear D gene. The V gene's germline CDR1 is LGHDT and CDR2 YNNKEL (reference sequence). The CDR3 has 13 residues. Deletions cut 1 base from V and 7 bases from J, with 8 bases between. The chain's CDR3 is CASSQAFVNEQFF. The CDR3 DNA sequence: TGTGCCAGCAGCCAAGCGTTCGTGAATGAGCAGTTCTTC.

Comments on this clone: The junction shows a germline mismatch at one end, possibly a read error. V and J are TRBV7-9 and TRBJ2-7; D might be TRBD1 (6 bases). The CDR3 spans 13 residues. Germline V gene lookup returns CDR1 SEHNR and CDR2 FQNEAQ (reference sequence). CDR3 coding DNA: TGTGCCAGCAGCTTCCCCGGAGTGCAGGACAGTCACTTC. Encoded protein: CASSFPGVQDSHF.

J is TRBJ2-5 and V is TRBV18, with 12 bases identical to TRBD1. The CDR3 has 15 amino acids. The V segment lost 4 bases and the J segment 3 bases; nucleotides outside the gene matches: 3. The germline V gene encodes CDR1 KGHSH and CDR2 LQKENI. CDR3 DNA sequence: TGTGCCAGCTCACGGGGACAGGGGGCCGAAGAGACCCAGTACTTC. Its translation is CASSRGQGAEETQYF.

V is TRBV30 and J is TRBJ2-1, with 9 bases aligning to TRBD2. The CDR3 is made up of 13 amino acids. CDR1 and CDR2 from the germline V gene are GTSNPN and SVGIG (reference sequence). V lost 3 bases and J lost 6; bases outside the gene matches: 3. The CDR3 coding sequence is TGTGCCTGGAGGCTGACTAGCGGCAATGAGCAGTTCTTC. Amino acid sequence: CAWRLTSGNEQFF.

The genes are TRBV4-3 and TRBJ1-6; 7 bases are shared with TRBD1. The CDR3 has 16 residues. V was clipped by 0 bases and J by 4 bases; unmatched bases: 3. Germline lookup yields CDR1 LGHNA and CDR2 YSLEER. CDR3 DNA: TGCGCCAGCAGCCAAGATACGGGACAGTATAATTCACCCCTCCACTTT. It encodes CASSQDTGQYNSPLHF.

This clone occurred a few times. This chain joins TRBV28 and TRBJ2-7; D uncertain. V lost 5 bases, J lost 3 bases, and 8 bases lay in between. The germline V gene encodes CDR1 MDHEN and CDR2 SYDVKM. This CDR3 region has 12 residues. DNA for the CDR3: TGTGCCAGCAGTCCCCATTACTACGAGCAGTACTTC. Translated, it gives CASSPHYYEQYF.

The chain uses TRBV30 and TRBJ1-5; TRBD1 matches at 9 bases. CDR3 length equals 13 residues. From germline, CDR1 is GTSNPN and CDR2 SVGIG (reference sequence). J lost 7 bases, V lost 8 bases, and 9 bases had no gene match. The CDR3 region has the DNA TGTGCCACCTCCGGGACAGGGTCCCAGCCCCAGCATTTT. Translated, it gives CATSGTGSQPQHF.

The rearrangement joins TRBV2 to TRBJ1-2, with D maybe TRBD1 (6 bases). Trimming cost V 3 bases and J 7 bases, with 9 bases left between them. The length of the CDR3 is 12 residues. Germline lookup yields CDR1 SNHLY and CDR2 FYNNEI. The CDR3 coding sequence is TGTGCCAGCAGTGAGGGGGCGGGTGGCTACACCTTC. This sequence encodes CASSEGAGGYTF. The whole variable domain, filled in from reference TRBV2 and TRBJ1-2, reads EPEVTQTPSHQVTQMGQEVILRCVPISNHLYFYWYRQILGQKVEFLVSFYNNEISEKSEIFDDQFSVERPDGSNFTLKIRSTKLEDSAMYFCASSEGAGGYTFGSGTRLTVV.

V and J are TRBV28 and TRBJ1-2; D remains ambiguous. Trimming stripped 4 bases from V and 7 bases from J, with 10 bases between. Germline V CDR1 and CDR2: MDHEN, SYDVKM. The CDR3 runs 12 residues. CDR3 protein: CASSYKAGGYTF. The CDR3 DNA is TGTGCCAGCAGTTATAAGGCAGGTGGCTACACCTTC.

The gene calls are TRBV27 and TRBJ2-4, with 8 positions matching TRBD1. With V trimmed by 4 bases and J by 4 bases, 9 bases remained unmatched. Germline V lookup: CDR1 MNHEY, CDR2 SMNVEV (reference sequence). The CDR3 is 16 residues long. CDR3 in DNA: TGTGCCAGCAGTTCCCTGCGGGACAGGCCGAAAAACATTCAGTACTTC. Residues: CASSSLRDRPKNIQYF.

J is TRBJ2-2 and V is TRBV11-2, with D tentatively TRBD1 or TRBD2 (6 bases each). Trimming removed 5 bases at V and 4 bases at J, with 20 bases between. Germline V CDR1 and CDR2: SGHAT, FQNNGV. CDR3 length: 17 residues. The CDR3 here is CASSPQGGGLGTGELFF. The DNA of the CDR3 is TGTGCCAGCAGCCCCCAAGGAGGGGGGTTGGGCACCGGGGAGCTGTTTTTT.

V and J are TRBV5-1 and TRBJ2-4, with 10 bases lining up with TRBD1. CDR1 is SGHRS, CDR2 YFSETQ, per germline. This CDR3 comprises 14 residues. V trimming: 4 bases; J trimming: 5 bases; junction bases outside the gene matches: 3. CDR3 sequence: CASSGTGAENIQYF. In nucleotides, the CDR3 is TGCGCCAGCAGCGGGACAGGGGCGGAAAACATTCAGTACTTC.

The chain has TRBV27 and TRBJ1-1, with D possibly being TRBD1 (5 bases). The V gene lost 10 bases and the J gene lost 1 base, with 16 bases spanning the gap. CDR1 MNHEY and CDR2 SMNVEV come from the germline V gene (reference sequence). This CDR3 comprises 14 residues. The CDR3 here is CATGKPGANTEAFF. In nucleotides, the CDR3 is TGTGCCACGGGAAAGCCTGGGGCGAACACTGAAGCTTTCTTT.

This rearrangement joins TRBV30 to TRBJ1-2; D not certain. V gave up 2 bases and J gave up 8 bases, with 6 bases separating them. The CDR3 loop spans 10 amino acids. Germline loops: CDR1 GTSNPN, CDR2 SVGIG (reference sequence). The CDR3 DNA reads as TGTGCCTGGAGTTCGGGAGGCTACACCTTC. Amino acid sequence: CAWSSGGYTF.

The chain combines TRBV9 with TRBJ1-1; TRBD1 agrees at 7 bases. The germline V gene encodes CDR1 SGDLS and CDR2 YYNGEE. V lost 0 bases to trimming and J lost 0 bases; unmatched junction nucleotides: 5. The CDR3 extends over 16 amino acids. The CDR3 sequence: CASSVGGQLLNTEAFF. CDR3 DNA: TGTGCCAGCAGCGTAGGGGGACAGCTATTGAACACTGAAGCTTTCTTT.

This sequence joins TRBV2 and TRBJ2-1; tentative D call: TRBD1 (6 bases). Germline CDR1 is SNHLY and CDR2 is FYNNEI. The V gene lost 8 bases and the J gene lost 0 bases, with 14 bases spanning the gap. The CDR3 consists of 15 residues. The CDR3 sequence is CASRNRVSSYNEQFF. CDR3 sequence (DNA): TGTGCCAGCCGGAACAGGGTAAGCTCCTACAATGAGCAGTTCTTC.

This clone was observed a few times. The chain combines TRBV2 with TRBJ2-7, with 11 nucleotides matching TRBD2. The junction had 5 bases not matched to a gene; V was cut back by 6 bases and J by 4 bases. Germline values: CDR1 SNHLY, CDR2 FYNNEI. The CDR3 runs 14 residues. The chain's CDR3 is CASRPSGGSYEQYF. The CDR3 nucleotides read TGTGCCAGCAGACCTAGCGGGGGGTCGTACGAGCAGTACTTC.

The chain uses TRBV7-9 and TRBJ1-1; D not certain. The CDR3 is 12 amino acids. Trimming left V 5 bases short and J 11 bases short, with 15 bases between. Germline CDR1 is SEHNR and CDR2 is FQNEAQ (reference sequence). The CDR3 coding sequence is TGTGCCAGCAGCGCTGACGGGATAGGGGCTTTCTTT. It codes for CASSADGIGAFF.

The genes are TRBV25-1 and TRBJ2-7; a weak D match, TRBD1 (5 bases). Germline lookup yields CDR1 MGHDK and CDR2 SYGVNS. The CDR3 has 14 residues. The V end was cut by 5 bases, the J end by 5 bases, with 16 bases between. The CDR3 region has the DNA TGTGCCAGCAGTAAGACAGCCTCCGGCCACGAGCAGTACTTC. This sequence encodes CASSKTASGHEQYF.

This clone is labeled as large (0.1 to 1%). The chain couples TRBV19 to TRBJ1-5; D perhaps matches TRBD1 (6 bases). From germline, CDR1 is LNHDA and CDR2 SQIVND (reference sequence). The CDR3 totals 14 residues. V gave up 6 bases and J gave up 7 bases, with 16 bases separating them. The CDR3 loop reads CASRRAGDGQPQHF. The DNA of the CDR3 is TGTGCCAGTAGGAGAGCAGGGGATGGGCAGCCCCAGCATTTT. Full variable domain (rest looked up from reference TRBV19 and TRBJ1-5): DGGITQSPKYLFRKEGQNVTLSCEQNLNHDAMYWYRQDPGQGLRLIYYSQIVNDFQKGDIAEGYSVSREKKESFPLTVTSAQKNPTAFYLCASRRAGDGQPQHFGDGTRLSIL.

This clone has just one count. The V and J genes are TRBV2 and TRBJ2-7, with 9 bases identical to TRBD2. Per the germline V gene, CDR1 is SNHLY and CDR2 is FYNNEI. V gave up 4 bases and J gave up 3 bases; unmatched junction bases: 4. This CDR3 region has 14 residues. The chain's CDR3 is CASSGGGGIYEQYF. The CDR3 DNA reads TGTGCCAGCAGTGGCGGGGGGGGGATCTACGAGCAGTACTTC.

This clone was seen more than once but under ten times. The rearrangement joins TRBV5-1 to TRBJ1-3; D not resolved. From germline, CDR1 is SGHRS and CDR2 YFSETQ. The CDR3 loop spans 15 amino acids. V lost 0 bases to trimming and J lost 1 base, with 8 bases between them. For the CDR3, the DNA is TGCGCCAGCAGCTTGGCCCTGGGATCTGGAAACACCATATATTTT. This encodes CASSLALGSGNTIYF. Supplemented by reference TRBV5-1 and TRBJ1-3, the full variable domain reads KAGVTQTPRYLIKTRGQQVTLSCSPISGHRSVSWYQQTPGQGLQFLFEYFSETQRNKGNFPGRFSGRQFSNSRSEMNVSTLELGDSALYLCASSLALGSGNTIYFGEGSWLTVV.

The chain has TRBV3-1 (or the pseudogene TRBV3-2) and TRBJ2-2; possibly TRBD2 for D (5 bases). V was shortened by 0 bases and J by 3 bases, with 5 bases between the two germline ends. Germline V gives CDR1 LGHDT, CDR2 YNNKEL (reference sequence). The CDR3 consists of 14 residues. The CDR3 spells CASSQERDTGELFF. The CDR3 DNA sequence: TGTGCCAGCAGCCAAGAGCGGGACACCGGGGAGCTGTTTTTT.

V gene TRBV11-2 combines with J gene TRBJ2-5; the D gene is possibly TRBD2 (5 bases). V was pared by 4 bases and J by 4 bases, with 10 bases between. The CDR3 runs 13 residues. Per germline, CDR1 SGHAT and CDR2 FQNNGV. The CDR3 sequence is CASSSEATETQYF. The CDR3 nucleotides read TGTGCCAGCAGCTCGGAGGCCACAGAGACCCAGTACTTC.

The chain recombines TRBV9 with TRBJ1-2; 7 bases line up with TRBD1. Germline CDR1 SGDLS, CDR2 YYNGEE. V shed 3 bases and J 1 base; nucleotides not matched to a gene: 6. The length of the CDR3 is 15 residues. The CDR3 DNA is TGTGCCAGCAGCGGGTGGGGACAGCGTAACTATGGCTACACCTTC. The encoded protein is CASSGWGQRNYGYTF.

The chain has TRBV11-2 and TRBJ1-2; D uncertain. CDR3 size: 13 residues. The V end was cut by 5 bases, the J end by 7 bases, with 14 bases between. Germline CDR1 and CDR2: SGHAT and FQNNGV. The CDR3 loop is CASSQRIEAGYTF. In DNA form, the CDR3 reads TGTGCCAGCAGCCAGCGAATAGAGGCTGGCTACACCTTC. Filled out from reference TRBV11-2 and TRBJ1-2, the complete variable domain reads EAGVAQSPRYKIIEKRQSVAFWCNPISGHATLYWYQQILGQGPKLLIQFQNNGVVDDSQLPKDRFSAERLKGVDSTLKIQPAKLEDSAVYLCASSQRIEAGYTFGSGTRLTVV.

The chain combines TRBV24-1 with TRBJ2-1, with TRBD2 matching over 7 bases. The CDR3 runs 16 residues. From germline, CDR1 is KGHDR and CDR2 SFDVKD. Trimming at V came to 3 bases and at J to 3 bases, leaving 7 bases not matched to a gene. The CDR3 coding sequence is TGTGCCACCAGTGATACCAGCGGGATCCACTACAATGAGCAGTTCTTC. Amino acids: CATSDTSGIHYNEQFF.

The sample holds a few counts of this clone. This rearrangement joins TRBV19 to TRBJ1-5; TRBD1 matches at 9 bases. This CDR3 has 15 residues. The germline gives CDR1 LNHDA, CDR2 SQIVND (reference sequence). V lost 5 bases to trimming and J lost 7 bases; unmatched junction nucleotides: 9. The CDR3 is CASSDPGQGRQPQHF. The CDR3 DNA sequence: TGTGCCAGTAGTGACCCGGGACAGGGTAGGCAGCCCCAGCATTTT.

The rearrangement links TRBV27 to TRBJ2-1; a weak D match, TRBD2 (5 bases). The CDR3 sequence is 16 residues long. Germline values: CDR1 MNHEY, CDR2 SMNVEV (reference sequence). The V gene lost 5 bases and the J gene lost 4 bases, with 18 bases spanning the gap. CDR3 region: CASSPPGRVSYNEQFF. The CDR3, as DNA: TGTGCCAGCAGTCCCCCGGGGAGAGTCTCTTACAATGAGCAGTTCTTC.

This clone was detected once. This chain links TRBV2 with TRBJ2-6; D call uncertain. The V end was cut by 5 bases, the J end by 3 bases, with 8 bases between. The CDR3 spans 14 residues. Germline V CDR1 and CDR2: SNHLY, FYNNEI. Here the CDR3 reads CASSSSIGANVLTF. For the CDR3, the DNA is TGTGCCAGCAGTTCCTCCATTGGGGCCAACGTCCTGACTTTC.

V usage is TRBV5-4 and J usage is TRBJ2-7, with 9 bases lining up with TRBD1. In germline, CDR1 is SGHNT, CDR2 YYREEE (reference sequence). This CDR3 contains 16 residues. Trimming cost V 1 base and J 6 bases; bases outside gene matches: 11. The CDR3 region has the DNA TGTGCCAGCAGCTTGTTTTTCGGGACAGGGAGGGTCGAGCAGTACTTC. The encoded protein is CASSLFFGTGRVEQYF.

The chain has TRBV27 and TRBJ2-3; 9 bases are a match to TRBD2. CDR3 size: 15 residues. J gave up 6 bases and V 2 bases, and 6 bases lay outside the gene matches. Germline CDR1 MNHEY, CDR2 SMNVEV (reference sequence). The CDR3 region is CASSLQGGRADTQYF. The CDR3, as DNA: TGTGCCAGCAGTTTACAGGGCGGGAGGGCGGATACGCAGTATTTT.